This T cell receptor beta chain is from a study of T cell therapy after organ transplantation. Looking at the study overall: Responders numbered eight and nonresponders two among approximately ten patients.

The time point denotes: 4-8 weeks after completion of therapy. Method: immunoSEQ multiplex PCR; TCRdb's copy keeps in-frame clones and lacks some. This table holds approximately 20,000 clones, 81% found once. Points on this clone: Its antigen remains unidentified.

This CDR3 has 14 amino acids. From germline, CDR1 is MNHNS and CDR2 SASEGT. V lost 3 bases, J lost 3 bases, and 8 bases lay in between. This TCR was sampled from a human patient who had received a solid organ transplant and had CMV disease. The T cells may partly be graft donor cells. Sequencing used CD8+ T cells from blood, obtained after autologous CMV-specific T cell therapy. The chain combines TRBV6-1 with TRBJ2-2, with D tentatively TRBD1 (5 bases). The CDR3 here is CASSEGLDTGELFF. The CDR3 DNA reads TGTGCCAGCAGTGAGGGGCTCGACACCGGGGAGCTGTTTTTT.